The text below deals with one T cell receptor beta chain. The antigen it recognizes is unknown. Base qualities are missing; no much larger clone stands one base away. The entry originates in a study of shared clonotypes between healthy human individuals (dated by TCRdb to about 2020). Background on the whole study: The cohort comprised a couple of women and three men aged 18 to 49 years. For each donor, three plates each were used for CD4 naive and CD4 memory, two plates were used for CD8 naive, and one plate was used for CD8 memory. To estimate repertoire size and how much clonotypes are shared between individuals, the study performed deep sequencing of blood TCR repertoires from a handful of healthy adults. Libraries were prepared and TCR repertoires were sequenced by different laboratories using diverse techniques, in order to increase sequencing depth and limit assay-specific biases. Per donor, leukapheresis produced somewhere between about 0.85 and 9.5 billion PBMCs. Study-wide conclusions, independent of this receptor: Compared with non-shared clonotypes, clonotypes shared by all four sorted-subset donors had higher generation probabilities. Even with the large sequencing depth, rarefaction of the sorted-subset datasets indicated that sequencing was incomplete. The small number of donors limited the genetic and exposure-history diversity represented. Roughly 5.2% of naive CD4, roughly 3.6% of naive CD8, around 2.3% of memory CD4, and 0.4% of memory CD8 clonotypes were shared across a few donors. Sampling was restricted to blood, and TCR repertoires in tissues likely differ from the TCR repertoires found in blood. Based on pairwise subsampling, the degree of clonotype sharing among donors was expected to be affected by sequencing depth. Larger estimated clonotype richness was generally found for naive subsets than for memory subsets.

CD8 naive samples were CD45RO-negative cells positively selected for CCR7, giving a CD45RA+CCR7+ population that excluded TemRA cells. The donors were healthy, HIV-negative adults with no recently reported acute infections or vaccinations. Only Caucasian adults living in Nashville, Tennessee, USA were represented among the donors. After blood collection by leukapheresis, PBMCs were isolated using Ficoll-Histopaque density gradient centrifugation and then cryopreserved in the vapor phase of liquid nitrogen. Analytical flow cytometry was used to check the purity and quantity of each magnetically sorted T cell population. Genomic DNA was isolated from each sorted fraction and quantified by UV absorbance on a Nanodrop 2000c. Germline trimming amounts to 3 bases on V and 0 bases on J, with 5 as the count of junction bases outside the gene matches. Spanning cysteine to phenylalanine, the CDR3 consists of 17 amino acids. The CDR3 DNA has 51 bases and is translated from base 1. CDR1 and CDR2 (LNHDA, SQIVND) derive from the germline V gene (reference sequence).

Using the deep immunoSEQ assay, multiplex PCR amplified TCR CDR3 regions from genomic DNA. Genomic DNA extracted from each cell subset was distributed evenly over all wells of several immunoSEQ 96-well plates, and each plate served as one replicate. Each replicate PCR for sorted subsets received about 210 ng genomic DNA, equal to roughly 29,000 T cell genomes. Purified libraries were measured with a Qubit 3.0 fluorometer, size-checked on a Bioanalyzer 2100, and measured again with the KAPA Library Quantification kit. Every immunoSEQ 96-well plate was sequenced on a separate single-read 150-cycle Illumina NextSeq 550 flow cell. The study's processing was this. Because the immunoSEQ output included only junctional sequences and no quality scores, the filtering could not be the same as the filtering used for full-length reads. To assign V/J genes and CDR3, sequences were annotated using PyIR, a Python wrapper for IgBLAST v1.9, with IMGT germline references. Reads were removed for weak V/J assignments (E-value above 1e-6), missing CDR3, stop codons, out-of-frame junctions, or ambiguous translated residues. V3J clonotypes were defined by identical inferred V gene, J gene, and CDR3 amino acid sequence. Percentage overlap between repertoires was calculated by dividing the number of shared unique clonotypes by the size of the smaller repertoire. RTK rarefaction, the Chao1 estimator, and Recon v2.1 estimates of unobserved clonotypes were used to assess repertoire richness. Generation probabilities were computed with OLGA for all TCRbeta clonotypes obtained by the gDNA method from several donors. TCRdb holds this immuneACCESS table with in-frame rearrangements only. Some clones are missing; in checked studies, unresolved V genes explain under half, and the rest has no known cause. V and J calls plus clone size are reproduced from that table; the DNA served to infer D and trimming. This sample lists about 1.9 million clones; 93% were detected once. Jointly, the top ten make up about 1.6% of the sample.

Rearrangement joined TRBV19 to TRBJ1-4; TRBD1 aligns with 9 central bases. The sample consisted of naive CD8+ T cells from PBMCs. Sample cell subset or site, as interpreted from the label and publication: CD45RA+CCR7+. The receptor was derived from a man between 18 and 35 years old in good health. Some clones in this sample may be carry-over from other donors' samples. The DNA reads TGTGCCAGTAGTATCGGGGACAGGGTTGCAACTAATGAAAAACTGTTTTTT. Its product reads: CASSIGDRVATNEKLFF.